A single sample is the source of the 3 T cell receptor beta chains below, sequenced in a study of post-analysis software for immune sequencing data. Broader study findings: Five or six TRBV segments, including TRBV5-6, TRBV5-1 and TRBV20-1, were more frequent in patients than controls.

The library was made from cDNA and included unique molecular identifiers. TCRdb itself ran the PCR reads through MiXCR, one entry per CDR3 protein. The sample includes fewer than 850,000 distinct CDR3 sequences, around 46% of them seen just once. Which antigens these TCRs recognize remains unknown. The sequenced material came from blood. Source of these receptors: a girl aged 10 to 17 with multiple sclerosis.

The rearrangement links TRBV25-1 to TRBJ2-1; D not certain. Germline-derived CDR1 and CDR2 are MGHDK and SYGVNS. This CDR3 has 16 residues. V was cut by 3 bases and J by 0 bases, with 12 bases left in between. The CDR3 loop reads CASSEFGASSYNEQFF. Written as DNA, the CDR3 is TGTGCCAGCAGTGAGTTCGGCGCCAGCTCCTACAATGAGCAGTTCTTC.

This chain joins TRBV20-1 and TRBJ2-3, with a possible D match to TRBD2 (6 bases). This CDR3 is 14 amino acids long. With 3 bases removed from V and 0 bases from J, the gap between germline ends came to 10 bases. Germline-derived CDR1 and CDR2 are DFQATT and SNEGSKA (reference sequence). The CDR3 here is CSARRGSSTDTQYF. The DNA for the CDR3 is TGCAGTGCTAGGCGGGGTTCTAGCACAGATACGCAGTATTTT.

The J gene is TRBJ2-4, the V gene TRBV5-1, with TRBD1 matching over 9 bases. The J call is uncertain, as TRBJ2-7 better fits the DNA end. Germline-derived CDR1 and CDR2 are SGHRS and YFSETQ. This CDR3 region has 16 residues. The CDR3 loop reads CASSPIPGQGTHEQYF. CDR3 DNA sequence: TGCGCCAGCAGCCCGATCCCGGGACAGGGAACCCACGAGCAGTACTTC.